This T cell receptor beta chain was sequenced during a study of cytomegalovirus exposure and HLA in healthy donors. Study-wide findings and caveats: Some segments of the V type, notably TRBV6-2 and TRBV6-3, were excluded as indistinguishable. Accurate HLA-A and HLA-B prediction from TCR beta sequences was reported for most subjects.

The CDR3 consists of 14 residues. Losses at the gene ends were 2 bases for V and 4 bases for J; bases not matched to a gene: 1. Germline assignment: CDR1 SGHTA and CDR2 FQGNSA. PCR primers comprised 60 Vbeta and 13 Jbeta primers. Sequenced by immunoSEQ multiplex PCR; TCRdb stores in-frame clones only, minus some. The sample holds some 170,000 clones, roughly 82% seen once. As to this clone: What it recognizes is unknown.

The source is a man aged 45-65 years in good health and CMV-seropositive. J is TRBJ2-2 and V is TRBV7-2; 7 bases match TRBD1. The sequenced sample was PBMCs. The CDR3 here is CASSLNRGTGELFF. The CDR3 nucleotides read TGTGCCAGCAGCTTAAACAGGGGCACCGGGGAGCTGTTTTTT.